The TCR beta chain under discussion was sequenced for a study of CDR3 diversity in severe acne. This CDR3 has 15 residues. Trimming cost V 4 bases and J 4 bases; bases outside gene matches: 8. CDR1 and CDR2 (germline): SGHKS, YYEKEE (reference sequence). TCRdb fed the PCR reads into MiXCR, producing one record per CDR3 protein. This table has 65,000 to 95,000 distinct CDR3 sequences, roughly 51% appearing once. Sample: blood. V usage is TRBV5-5 and J usage is TRBJ2-7; 10 nucleotides match TRBD1. The TCR sequence derives from a male donor in good health, without acne. The CDR3 DNA is TGTGCCAGCAGCACCGGGACAGGGGCCTTATACGAGCAGTACTTC. It codes for CASSTGTGALYEQYF. The whole variable domain, remainder taken from reference TRBV5-5 and TRBJ2-7, is DAGVTQSPTHLIKTRGQQVTLRCSPISGHKSVSWYQQVLGQGPQFIFQYYEKEERGRGNFPDRFSARQFPNYSSELNVNALLLGDSALYLCASSTGTGALYEQYFGPGTRLTVT.